This entry lists 19 T cell receptor beta chains sequenced from one sample in a study of cytomegalovirus exposure and HLA in healthy donors. The PCR had 60 Vbeta and 13 Jbeta primers. Sequenced by immunoSEQ multiplex PCR; TCRdb stores in-frame clones only, minus some. Among under 170,000 clones, about 85% were seen once, and the ten largest hold 3.5%. The sequencing input was PBMCs. All receptors come from a human donor in good health.

The rearrangement joins TRBV6-5 to TRBJ2-1; 13 bases agree with TRBD2. The ends lost 1 base at V and 8 bases at J; junction bases unmatched: 2. The germline CDR1 and CDR2 sequences are MNHEY and SVGAGI. The CDR3 contains 15 residues. In DNA form, the CDR3 reads TGTGCCAGCAGTTACTTCGGACTAGCGGGAGATGAGCAGTTCTTC. This sequence encodes CASSYFGLAGDEQFF.

V is TRBV29-1 and J is TRBJ2-1; D is possibly TRBD1 (5 bases). Trimming cost V 0 bases and J 4 bases, with 13 bases left between them. The germline gives CDR1 SQVTM, CDR2 ANQGSEA. There are 15 residues in the CDR3. The CDR3 region has the DNA TGCAGCGTTGAAGATAGGGGATGGGTATACAATGAGCAGTTCTTC. Protein: CSVEDRGWVYNEQFF.

V and J are TRBV5-1 and TRBJ2-7, with 11 bases lining up with TRBD2. This CDR3 is 16 amino acids long. CDR1 and CDR2 from the germline V gene are SGHRS and YFSETQ. The ends lost 0 bases at V and 1 base at J; junction bases unmatched: 3. As DNA, the CDR3 is TGCGCCAGCAGCTTGGGATCTAGCGGGAGGTCCTACGAGCAGTACTTC. Its protein is CASSLGSSGRSYEQYF.

The genes are TRBV7-2 and TRBJ1-3; the match to TRBD1 covers 7 bases. Germline CDR1 is SGHTA and CDR2 is FQGNSA. CDR3 length: 15 residues. Trimming removed 1 base from V and 0 bases from J; junction bases left unmatched: 0. CDR3 nucleotides: TGTGCCAGCAGCTTAGGGACAGGCTCTGGAAACACCATATATTTT. It codes for CASSLGTGSGNTIYF.

The chain carries TRBV7-2 and TRBJ2-4; 7 positions agree with TRBD2. V shed 1 base and J 8 bases; nucleotides not matched to a gene: 5. The length of the CDR3 is 14 residues. Germline V CDR1 and CDR2: SGHTA, FQGNSA. CDR3 sequence reads: CASSLGGSSDIQYF. In nucleotides, the CDR3 is TGTGCCAGCAGCTTAGGCGGGAGCTCGGACATTCAGTACTTC. The whole variable domain, filled in from reference TRBV7-2 and TRBJ2-4, reads GAGVSQSPSNKVTEKGKDVELRCDPISGHTALYWYRQSLGQGLEFLIYFQGNSAPDKSGLPSDRFSAERTGGSVSTLTIQRTQQEDSAVYLCASSLGGSSDIQYFGAGTRLSVL.

The V gene is TRBV19, the J gene TRBJ1-5; D call uncertain. Trimming left V 3 bases short and J 1 base short, with 10 bases between. This CDR3 region has 15 residues. Per germline, CDR1 LNHDA and CDR2 SQIVND (reference sequence). The chain's CDR3 is CASSIWAVSNQPQHF. The DNA for the CDR3 is TGTGCCAGTAGTATTTGGGCAGTGAGCAATCAGCCCCAGCATTTT.

The gene calls are TRBV20-1 and TRBJ1-1; D is unclear. Trimming pared 0 bases from V and 9 bases from J, leaving 8 bases between. The CDR3 runs 11 residues. Germline CDR1 reads DFQATT; CDR2 reads SNEGSKA (reference sequence). The CDR3 DNA reads as TGCAGTGCTAGAGAGACAAAGCAAGCTTTCTTT. As protein: CSARETKQAFF.

This clone has just a few counts. The chain carries TRBV5-1 and TRBJ1-5, with TRBD1 matching 8 bases. V shed 3 bases, J shed 4 bases, and the junction held 3 bases outside the gene matches. This CDR3 is built from 14 residues. The germline V gene has CDR1 SGHRS and CDR2 YFSETQ. As DNA, the CDR3 is TGCGCCAGCAGCTCAGGACAGGGAAATCAGCCCCAGCATTTT. Encoded protein: CASSSGQGNQPQHF.

The V and J genes are TRBV5-5 and TRBJ2-2; 13 nucleotides line up with TRBD2. Trimming at V came to 2 bases and at J to 6 bases, leaving 13 bases not matched to a gene. This CDR3 is built from 19 residues. Germline loops: CDR1 SGHKS, CDR2 YYEKEE (reference sequence). CDR3 protein: CASSFTSGRARIPPGELFF. The DNA for the CDR3 is TGTGCCAGCAGCTTCACTAGCGGGAGGGCCCGGATCCCACCCGGGGAGCTGTTTTTT.

The J gene is TRBJ2-3, the V gene TRBV5-5; 11 bases map to TRBD2. Trimming removed 5 bases from V and 0 bases from J; junction bases left unmatched: 11. This CDR3 region has 18 residues. Germline CDR1 SGHKS, CDR2 YYEKEE (reference sequence). CDR3 coding DNA: TGTGCCAGCAGGCCCCTGGGACTAGCGGAACCTAGCACAGATACGCAGTATTTT. Translated, it gives CASRPLGLAEPSTDTQYF.

The chain has TRBV18 and TRBJ2-7; TRBD1 aligns across 7 bases. Germline loops: CDR1 KGHSH, CDR2 LQKENI. V lost 8 bases, J lost 3 bases, and 16 bases stayed unmatched. The CDR3 totals 16 residues. For the CDR3, the DNA is TGTGCCAGCCGTTCTAAAGACAGGGTTCAGCTCTACGAGCAGTACTTC. This translates into CASRSKDRVQLYEQYF.

The V and J genes are TRBV6-1 and TRBJ1-4, with 7 bases matching TRBD1. Trimming took 4 bases from V and 8 from J; bases not matched to a gene: 22. Per the germline V gene, CDR1 is MNHNS and CDR2 is SASEGT. The CDR3 consists of 19 residues. The CDR3 spells CASSGPGGRGILVAEKLFF. The DNA of the CDR3 is TGTGCCAGCAGTGGACCCGGGGGCAGGGGGATCTTAGTTGCCGAAAAACTGTTTTTT.

The chain is built from TRBV7-8 and TRBJ1-2; no reliable D call. CDR3 size: 14 residues. The ends were cut back, 5 bases at V and 3 bases at J, with 13 bases in the middle. The germline gives CDR1 SGHVS, CDR2 FQNEAQ. The CDR3 coding sequence is TGTGCCAGCAGCCAAAGTAGAACAGACTATGGCTACACCTTC. It translates to CASSQSRTDYGYTF.

This clone has just a few counts. The V call is TRBV19, the J call TRBJ2-2; D gene unclear. The CDR3 totals 12 residues. Trimming pared 6 bases from V and 5 bases from J, leaving 7 bases between. In germline, CDR1 is LNHDA, CDR2 SQIVND (reference sequence). The DNA of the CDR3 is TGTGCCAGTAGCGTATTAACCGGGGAGCTGTTTTTT. As protein: CASSVLTGELFF.

Comment on this clone: The same CDR3 also results from other DNA sequences found in this sample. This chain links TRBV14 with TRBJ2-7, with 8 bases identical to TRBD1. The CDR3 is made up of 16 amino acids. The germline gives CDR1 SGHDN, CDR2 FVKESK. J gave up 1 base and V 4 bases, and 9 bases lay outside the gene matches. As DNA, the CDR3 is TGTGCCAGCAGCCTTTATATTGGACAGGGTTCCTACGAGCAGTACTTC. Translated: CASSLYIGQGSYEQYF. Full variable domain (remainder filled in from reference TRBV14 and TRBJ2-7): EAGVTQFPSHSVIEKGQTVTLRCDPISGHDNLYWYRRVMGKEIKFLLHFVKESKQDESGMPNNRFLAERTGGTYSTLKVQPAELEDSGVYFCASSLYIGQGSYEQYFGPGTRLTVT.

This rearrangement joins TRBV29-1 to TRBJ2-3, with D perhaps TRBD1 (5 bases). The V end was cut by 2 bases, the J end by 1 base, with 7 bases between. The CDR3 sequence is 13 residues long. Germline CDR1 is SQVTM and CDR2 is ANQGSEA. CDR3 coding DNA: TGCAGCGTTGAAAAAGGGGGCACAGATACGCAGTATTTT. Its translation is CSVEKGGTDTQYF.

This CDR3 reads CAWKNQPSGFGYTF. The DNA of the CDR3 is TGTGCCTGGAAAAATCAGCCGTCCGGGTTTGGCTACACCTTC. The chain recombines TRBV30 with TRBJ1-2; D is uncertain. Deletions cut 4 bases from V and 7 bases from J, with 19 bases between. This CDR3 is built from 14 residues. The germline CDR1 and CDR2 sequences are GTSNPN and SVGIG (reference sequence).

This sequence joins TRBV5-8 and TRBJ2-7, with 14 bases identical to TRBD2. The CDR3 consists of 15 residues. Germline lookup yields CDR1 SGHTS and CDR2 YDEGEE. V lost 4 bases to trimming and J lost 4 bases; unmatched junction nucleotides: 4. Here the CDR3 DNA reads TGTGCCAGCAGCAAGGGACTAGCGGGAGTTTACGAGCAGTACTTC. Amino acid sequence: CASSKGLAGVYEQYF. Variable domain in full (rest from reference TRBV5-8 and TRBJ2-7): EAGVTQSPTHLIKTRGQQATLRCSPISGHTSVYWYQQALGLGLQFLLWYDEGEERNRGNFPPRFSGRQFPNYSSELNVNALELEDSALYLCASSKGLAGVYEQYFGPGTRLTVT.

This chain uses TRBV5-1 with TRBJ1-1, with no clear D. Germline loops: CDR1 SGHRS, CDR2 YFSETQ. The CDR3 runs to 15 residues. Trimming cost V 0 bases and J 1 base, with 10 bases left between them. CDR3 sequence (DNA): TGCGCCAGCAGCTTGGTGCAGGCGCCGAACACTGAAGCTTTCTTT. It translates to CASSLVQAPNTEAFF.